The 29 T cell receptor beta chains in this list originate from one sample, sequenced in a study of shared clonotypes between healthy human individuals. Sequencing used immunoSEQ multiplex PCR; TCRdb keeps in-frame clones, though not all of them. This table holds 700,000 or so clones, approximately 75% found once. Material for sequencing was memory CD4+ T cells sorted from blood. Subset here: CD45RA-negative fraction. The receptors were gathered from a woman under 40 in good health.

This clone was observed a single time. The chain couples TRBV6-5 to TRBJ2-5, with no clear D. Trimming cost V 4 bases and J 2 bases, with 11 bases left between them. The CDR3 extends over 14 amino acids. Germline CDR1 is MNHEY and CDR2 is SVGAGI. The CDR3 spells CASSSPAQQETQYF. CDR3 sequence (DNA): TGTGCCAGCAGTTCCCCAGCTCAGCAAGAGACCCAGTACTTC.

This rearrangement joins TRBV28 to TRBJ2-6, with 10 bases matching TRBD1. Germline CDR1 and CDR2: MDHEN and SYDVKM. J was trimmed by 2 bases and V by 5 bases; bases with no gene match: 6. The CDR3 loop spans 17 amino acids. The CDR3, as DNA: TGTGCCAGCAGTACCGGAGGACAGGGGGCTGGGGCCAACGTCCTGACTTTC. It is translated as CASSTGGQGAGANVLTF.

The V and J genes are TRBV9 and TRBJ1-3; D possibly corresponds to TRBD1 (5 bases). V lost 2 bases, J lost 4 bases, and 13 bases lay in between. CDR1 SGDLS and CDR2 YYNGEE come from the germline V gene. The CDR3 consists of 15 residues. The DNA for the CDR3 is TGTGCCAGCAGCGTCTCGGGGCAGTCCGGAAACACCATATATTTT. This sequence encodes CASSVSGQSGNTIYF.

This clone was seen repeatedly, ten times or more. CDR3 DNA sequence: TGTGCCAGCAGTTCCCGAAACCCGGGGGGCGGGGAGACCCAGTACTTC. Translating it yields CASSSRNPGGGETQYF. The rearrangement links TRBV6-5 to TRBJ2-5, with a possible D match to TRBD2 (7 bases). CDR1 is MNHEY and CDR2 is SVGAGI in the germline V gene. The length of the CDR3 is 16 residues. The V end lost 4 bases, the J end lost 5 bases, and 20 bases lay between the germline ends.

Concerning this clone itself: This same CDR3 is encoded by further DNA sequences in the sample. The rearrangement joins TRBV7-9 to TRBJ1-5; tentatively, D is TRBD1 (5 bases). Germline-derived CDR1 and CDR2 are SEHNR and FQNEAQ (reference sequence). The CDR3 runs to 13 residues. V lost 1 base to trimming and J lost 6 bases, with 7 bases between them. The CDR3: CASSLVGGQPQHF. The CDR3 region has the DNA TGTGCCAGCAGCTTAGTTGGGGGTCAGCCCCAGCATTTT.

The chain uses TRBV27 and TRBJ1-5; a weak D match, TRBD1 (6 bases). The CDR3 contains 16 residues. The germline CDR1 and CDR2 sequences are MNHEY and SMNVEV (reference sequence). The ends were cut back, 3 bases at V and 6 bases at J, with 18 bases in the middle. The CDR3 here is CASSFSGAGGGQPQHF. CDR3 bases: TGTGCCAGCAGTTTTTCGGGGGCGGGGGGCGGTCAGCCCCAGCATTTT.

The DNA of the CDR3 is TGCGCCAGCAGGCACACACCCAGGGGGCTGGCTGAAGCTTTCTTT. Translated, it gives CASRHTPRGLAEAFF. This chain uses TRBV5-1 with TRBJ1-1; TRBD1 agrees at 8 bases. In germline, CDR1 is SGHRS, CDR2 YFSETQ. Losses at the gene ends were 5 bases for V and 6 bases for J; bases not matched to a gene: 12. The CDR3 totals 15 residues.

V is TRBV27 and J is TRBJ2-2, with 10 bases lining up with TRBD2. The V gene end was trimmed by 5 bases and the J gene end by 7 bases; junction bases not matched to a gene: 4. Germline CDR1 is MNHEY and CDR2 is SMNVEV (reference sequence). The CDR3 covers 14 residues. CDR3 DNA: TGTGCCAGCAGTCAGCGGGAGGGAATCGGGGAGCTGTTTTTT. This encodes CASSQREGIGELFF.

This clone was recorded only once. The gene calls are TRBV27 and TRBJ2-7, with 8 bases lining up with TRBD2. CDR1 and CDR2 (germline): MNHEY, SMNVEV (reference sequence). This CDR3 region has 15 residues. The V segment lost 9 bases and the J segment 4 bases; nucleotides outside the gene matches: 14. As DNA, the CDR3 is TGTGCCAGTTGGGGCCGGACTAGCACCCGATACGAGCAGTACTTC. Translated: CASWGRTSTRYEQYF.

The CDR3 region has the DNA TGTGCCAGCAGCTTAGGCCCAGTCTCTGGAAACACCATATATTTT. Protein sequence: CASSLGPVSGNTIYF. This chain links TRBV7-6 with TRBJ1-3, with D hard to call. The V gene lost 1 base and the J gene lost 0 bases, with 7 bases spanning the gap. Germline V CDR1 and CDR2: SGHVS, FNYEAQ. The CDR3 sequence is 15 residues long.

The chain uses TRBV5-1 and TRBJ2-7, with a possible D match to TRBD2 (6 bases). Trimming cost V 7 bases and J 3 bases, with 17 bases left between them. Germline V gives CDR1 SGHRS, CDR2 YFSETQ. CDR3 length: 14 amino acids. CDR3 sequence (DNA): TGCGCCAGCGGAACCGGGACTGAATACTACGAGCAGTACTTC. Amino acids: CASGTGTEYYEQYF.

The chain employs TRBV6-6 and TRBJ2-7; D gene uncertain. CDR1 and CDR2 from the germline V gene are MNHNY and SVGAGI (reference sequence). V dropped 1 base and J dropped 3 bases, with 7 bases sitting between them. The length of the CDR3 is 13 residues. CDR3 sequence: CASSYLANYEQYF. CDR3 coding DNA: TGTGCCAGCAGTTACTTAGCAAACTACGAGCAGTACTTC.

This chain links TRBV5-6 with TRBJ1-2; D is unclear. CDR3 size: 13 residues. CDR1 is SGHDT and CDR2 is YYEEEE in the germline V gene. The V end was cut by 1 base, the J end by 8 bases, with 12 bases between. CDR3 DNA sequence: TGTGCCAGCAGCTTGACCTCCTACCTCGGCTACACCTTC. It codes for CASSLTSYLGYTF.

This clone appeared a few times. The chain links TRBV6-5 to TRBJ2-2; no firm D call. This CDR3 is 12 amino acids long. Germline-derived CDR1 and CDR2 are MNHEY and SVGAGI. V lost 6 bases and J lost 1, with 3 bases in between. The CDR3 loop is CASRLNTGELFF. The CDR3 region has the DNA TGTGCCAGCAGACTGAACACCGGGGAGCTGTTTTTT.

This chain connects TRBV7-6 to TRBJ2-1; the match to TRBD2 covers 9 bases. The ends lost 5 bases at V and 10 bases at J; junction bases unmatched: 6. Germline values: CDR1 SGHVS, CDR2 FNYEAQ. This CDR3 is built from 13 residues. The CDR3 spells CASSGREGGEQFF. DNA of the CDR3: TGTGCCAGCAGCGGGCGGGAGGGCGGAGAGCAGTTCTTC. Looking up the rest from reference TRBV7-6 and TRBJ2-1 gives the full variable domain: GAGVSQSPRYKVTKRGQDVALRCDPISGHVSLYWYRQALGQGPEFLTYFNYEAQQDKSGLPNDRFSAERPEGSISTLTIQRTEQRDSAMYRCASSGREGGEQFFGPGTRLTVL.

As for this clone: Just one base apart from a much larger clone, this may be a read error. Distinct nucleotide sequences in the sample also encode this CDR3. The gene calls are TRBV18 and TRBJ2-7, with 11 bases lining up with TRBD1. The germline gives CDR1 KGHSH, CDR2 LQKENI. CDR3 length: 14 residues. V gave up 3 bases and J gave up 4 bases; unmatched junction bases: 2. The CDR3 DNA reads TGTGCCAGCTCACCTGGACAGGGGGCATACGAGCAGTACTTC. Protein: CASSPGQGAYEQYF. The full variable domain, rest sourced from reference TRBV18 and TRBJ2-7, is NAGVMQNPRHLVRRRGQEARLRCSPMKGHSHVYWYRQLPEEGLKFMVYLQKENIIDESGMPKERFSAEFPKEGPSILRIQQVVRGDSAAYFCASSPGQGAYEQYFGPGTRLTVT.

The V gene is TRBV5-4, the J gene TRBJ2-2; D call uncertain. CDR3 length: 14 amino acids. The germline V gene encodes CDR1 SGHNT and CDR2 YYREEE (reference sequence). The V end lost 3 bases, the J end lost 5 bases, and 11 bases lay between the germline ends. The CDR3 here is CASSSWVGTGELFF. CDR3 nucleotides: TGTGCCAGCAGCTCTTGGGTAGGGACCGGGGAGCTGTTTTTT.

This CDR3 is CASSFEETEAFF. CDR3 nucleotides: TGTGCCAGCAGCTTCGAGGAGACTGAAGCTTTCTTT. This chain links TRBV11-2 with TRBJ1-1; D is unresolved. CDR3 length: 12 residues. V was cut by 3 bases and J by 5 bases, with 7 bases left in between. Germline V CDR1 and CDR2: SGHAT, FQNNGV.

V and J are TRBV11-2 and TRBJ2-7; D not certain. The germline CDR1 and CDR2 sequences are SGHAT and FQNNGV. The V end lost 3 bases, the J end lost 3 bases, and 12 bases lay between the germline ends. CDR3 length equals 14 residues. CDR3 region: CASSLNTESYEQYF. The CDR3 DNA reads TGTGCCAGCAGCTTGAATACGGAGAGCTACGAGCAGTACTTC.

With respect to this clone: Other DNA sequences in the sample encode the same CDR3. CDR3 residues: CASSLAGSGANVLTF. CDR3 nucleotide sequence: TGCGCCAGCAGCTTGGCTGGGTCTGGGGCCAACGTCCTGACTTTC. The chain recombines TRBV5-1 with TRBJ2-6, with unresolved D. This CDR3 comprises 15 residues. The germline V and J ends were trimmed by 0 bases and 1 base, with 5 bases remaining between them. Germline CDR1 SGHRS, CDR2 YFSETQ.

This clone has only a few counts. CDR3 region: CASSSPGTGGDQPQHF. The CDR3 DNA follows: TGTGCCAGCAGTTCTCCTGGGACAGGGGGAGATCAGCCCCAGCATTTT. The chain carries TRBV28 and TRBJ1-5; 11 bases agree with TRBD1. V was clipped by 4 bases and J by 5 bases; unmatched bases: 7. CDR1 and CDR2 from the germline V gene are MDHEN and SYDVKM. The CDR3 has 16 residues.

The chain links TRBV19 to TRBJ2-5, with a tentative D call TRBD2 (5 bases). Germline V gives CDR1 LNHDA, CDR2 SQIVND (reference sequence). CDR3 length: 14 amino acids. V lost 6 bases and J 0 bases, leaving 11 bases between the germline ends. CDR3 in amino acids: CASRRATHQETQYF. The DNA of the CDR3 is TGTGCCAGTAGGAGGGCCACTCACCAAGAGACCCAGTACTTC. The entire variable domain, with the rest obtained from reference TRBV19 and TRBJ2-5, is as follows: DGGITQSPKYLFRKEGQNVTLSCEQNLNHDAMYWYRQDPGQGLRLIYYSQIVNDFQKGDIAEGYSVSREKKESFPLTVTSAQKNPTAFYLCASRRATHQETQYFGPGTRLLVL.

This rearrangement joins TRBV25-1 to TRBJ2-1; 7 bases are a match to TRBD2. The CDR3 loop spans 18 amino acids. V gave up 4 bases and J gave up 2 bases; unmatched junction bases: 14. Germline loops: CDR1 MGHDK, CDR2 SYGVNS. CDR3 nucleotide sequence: TGTGCCAGCAGTGCCCCCACGACTAGCTCCCAGGCCTACAATGAGCAGTTCTTC. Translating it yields CASSAPTTSSQAYNEQFF. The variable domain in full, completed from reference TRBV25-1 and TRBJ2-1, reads EADIYQTPRYLVIGTGKKITLECSQTMGHDKMYWYQQDPGMELHLIHYSYGVNSTEKGDLSSESTVSRIRTEHFPLTLESARPSHTSQYLCASSAPTTSSQAYNEQFFGPGTRLTVL.

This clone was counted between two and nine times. This chain's CDR3 is CASSYFAGFENIQYF. DNA for the CDR3: TGTGCCAGCAGTTACTTCGCGGGTTTCGAAAACATTCAGTACTTC. J is TRBJ2-4 and V is TRBV6-6; possibly TRBD2 for D (5 bases). CDR1 is MNHNY, CDR2 SVGAGI, per germline (reference sequence). V was trimmed by 1 base and J by 5 bases, leaving 12 bases between them. This CDR3 is 15 amino acids long.

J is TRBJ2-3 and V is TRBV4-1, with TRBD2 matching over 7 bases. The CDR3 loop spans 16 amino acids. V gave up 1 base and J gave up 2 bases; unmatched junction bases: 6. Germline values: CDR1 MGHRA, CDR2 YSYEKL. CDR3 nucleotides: TGCGCCAGCAGCCAAGGGGAGGGAGTGGCCACAGATACGCAGTATTTT. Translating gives CASSQGEGVATDTQYF.

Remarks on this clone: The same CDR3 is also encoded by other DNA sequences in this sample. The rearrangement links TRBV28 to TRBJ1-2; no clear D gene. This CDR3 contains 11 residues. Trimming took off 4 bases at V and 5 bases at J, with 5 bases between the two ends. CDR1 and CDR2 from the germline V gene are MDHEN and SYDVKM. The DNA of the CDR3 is TGTGCCAGCAGTTCTTCATATGGCTACACCTTC. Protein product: CASSSSYGYTF.

The CDR3 sequence: CASRREGLVYEQFF. The CDR3 DNA reads TGTGCCAGCAGGCGGGAGGGCCTCGTCTATGAGCAGTTCTTC. The chain combines TRBV27 with TRBJ2-1, with 9 bases aligning to TRBD2. Germline loops: CDR1 MNHEY, CDR2 SMNVEV (reference sequence). The CDR3 has 14 amino acids. V gave up 6 bases and J gave up 8 bases; unmatched junction bases: 8.

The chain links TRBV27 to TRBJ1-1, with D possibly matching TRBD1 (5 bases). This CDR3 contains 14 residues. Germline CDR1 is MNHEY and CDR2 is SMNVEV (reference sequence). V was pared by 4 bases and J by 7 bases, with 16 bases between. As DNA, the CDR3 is TGTGCCAGCAGTTCCTTCGGGACTCTAGGTGAAGCTTTCTTT. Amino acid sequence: CASSSFGTLGEAFF.

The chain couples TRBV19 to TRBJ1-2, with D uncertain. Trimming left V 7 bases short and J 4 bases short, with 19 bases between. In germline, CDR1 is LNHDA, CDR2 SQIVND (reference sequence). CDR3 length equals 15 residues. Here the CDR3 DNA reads TGTGCCAGTAAGCCGTCCGGGCCCCGGATCTATGGCTACACCTTC. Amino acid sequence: CASKPSGPRIYGYTF.